This T cell receptor (beta chain) was documented in a study of blood T cells in healthy people across ages. About the study: Capturing about one barcoded beta molecule per two T cells was achieved by template switching.

The CDR3 extends over 14 amino acids. Deletions cut 2 bases from V and 5 bases from J, with 12 bases between. CDR1 is SGHVS, CDR2 FQNEAQ, per germline. General study results and limits: When set beside aged donors, long-lived donors presented more naive CD4+ cells and higher diversity.

Alongside a J-beta primer mix, a sample-barcoded 5' primer served in a second PCR lasting roughly 6 to 11 cycles. In TCRdb, the 5' RACE reads were re-called with MiXCR into one record per CDR3 protein. The sample includes 600,000 to 850,000 distinct CDR3 sequences, more than 20% of them seen just once. This clonotype was seen a handful of times. As yet, its antigen is unknown. The same sample was also studied in work on T cells of mothers and their children.

Sequenced material: blood. The V gene is TRBV7-8, the J gene TRBJ2-5, with D hard to call. This receptor was taken from a boy younger than 18 in good health. CDR3 protein: CASSLTGSAETQYF. CDR3 coding DNA: TGTGCCAGCAGCTTAACGGGTTCCGCGGAGACCCAGTACTTC.